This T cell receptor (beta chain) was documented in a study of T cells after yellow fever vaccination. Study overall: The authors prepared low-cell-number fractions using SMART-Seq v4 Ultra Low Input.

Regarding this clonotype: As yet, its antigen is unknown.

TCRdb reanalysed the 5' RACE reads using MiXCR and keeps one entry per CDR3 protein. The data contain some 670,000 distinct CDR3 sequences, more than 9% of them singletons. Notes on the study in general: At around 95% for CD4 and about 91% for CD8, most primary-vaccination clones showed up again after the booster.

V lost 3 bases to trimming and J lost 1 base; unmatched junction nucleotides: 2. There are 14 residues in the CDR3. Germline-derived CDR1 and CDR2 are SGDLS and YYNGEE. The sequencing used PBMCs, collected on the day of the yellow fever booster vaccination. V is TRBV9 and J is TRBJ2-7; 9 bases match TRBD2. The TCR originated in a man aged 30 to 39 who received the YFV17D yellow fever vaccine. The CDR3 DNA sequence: TGTGCCAGCAGCGCCACTAGCGGGTCCTACGAGCAGTACTTC. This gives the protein CASSATSGSYEQYF.